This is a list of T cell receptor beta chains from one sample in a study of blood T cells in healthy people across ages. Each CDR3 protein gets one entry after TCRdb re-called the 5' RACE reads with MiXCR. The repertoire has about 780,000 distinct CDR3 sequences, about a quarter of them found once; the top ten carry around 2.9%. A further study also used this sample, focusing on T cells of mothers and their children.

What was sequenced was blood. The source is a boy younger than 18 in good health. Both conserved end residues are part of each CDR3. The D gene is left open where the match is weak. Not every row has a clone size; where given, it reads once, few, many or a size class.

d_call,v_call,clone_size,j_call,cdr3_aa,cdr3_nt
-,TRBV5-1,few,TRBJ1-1,CASSLATIDTEAFF,TGCGCCAGCAGCTTGGCGACCATAGACACTGAAGCTTTCTTT
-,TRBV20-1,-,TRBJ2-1,CSAKGRGSYNEQFF,TGCAGTGCTAAGGGCAGGGGCTCCTACAATGAGCAGTTCTTC
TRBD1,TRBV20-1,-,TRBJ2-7,CSAMDRGITYEQYF,TGCAGTGCTATGGACAGGGGAATTACCTACGAGCAGTACTTC
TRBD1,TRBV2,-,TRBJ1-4,CASRDPGQINEKLFF,TGTGCCAGCAGGGACCCGGGACAGATTAATGAAAAACTGTTTTTT
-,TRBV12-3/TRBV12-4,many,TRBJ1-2,CASSPTNYGYTF,TGTGCCAGCAGCCCCACTAACTATGGCTACACCTTC
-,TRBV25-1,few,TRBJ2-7,CASGKGYEQYF,TGTGCCAGCGGGAAAGGGTACGAGCAGTACTTC
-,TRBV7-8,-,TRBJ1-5,CASIPWGSPDQPQHF,TGTGCCAGCATTCCCTGGGGCTCGCCTGATCAGCCCCAGCATTTT
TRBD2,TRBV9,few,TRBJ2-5,CASSVAASTGDYSETQYF,TGTGCCAGCAGCGTAGCTGCTTCGACGGGGGACTACTCAGAGACCCAGTACTTC
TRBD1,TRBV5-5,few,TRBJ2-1,CASSRGQESYNEQFF,TGTGCCAGCAGCCGGGGACAGGAATCCTACAATGAGCAGTTCTTC
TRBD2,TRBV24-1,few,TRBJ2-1,CATSDNSGGSYNEQFF,TGTGCCACCAGTGACAATAGCGGGGGGAGCTACAATGAGCAGTTCTTC
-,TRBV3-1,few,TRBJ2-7,CASSSDREDSYEQYF,TGTGCCAGCAGCTCCGACAGGGAGGACTCCTACGAGCAGTACTTC
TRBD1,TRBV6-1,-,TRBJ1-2,CASAQGNYGYTF,TGTGCCAGCGCACAGGGGAACTATGGCTACACCTTC
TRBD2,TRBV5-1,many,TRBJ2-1,CASRLAGGNEQFF,TGCGCCAGCAGACTAGCGGGGGGGAATGAGCAGTTCTTC
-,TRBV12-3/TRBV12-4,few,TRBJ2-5,CASSLRAGQGSLETQYF,TGTGCCAGCAGTTTAAGGGCCGGGCAGGGTTCTTTGGAGACCCAGTACTTC
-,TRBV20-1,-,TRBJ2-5,CSARGVGGWETQYF,TGCAGTGCTAGAGGGGTAGGCGGGTGGGAGACCCAGTACTTC
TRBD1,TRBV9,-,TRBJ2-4,CASSAGGQGGPRDKNIQYF,TGTGCCAGCAGCGCCGGCGGACAGGGTGGCCCCCGAGACAAAAACATTCAGTACTTC
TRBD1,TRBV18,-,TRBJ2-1,CASSPGQGLDNEQFF,TGTGCCAGCTCACCCGGACAGGGGTTAGATAATGAGCAGTTCTTC
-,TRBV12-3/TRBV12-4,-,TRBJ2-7,CASSLHSIYEQYF,TGTGCCAGCAGTTTGCACAGTATTTACGAGCAGTACTTC
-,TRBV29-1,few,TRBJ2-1,CSVVDGRVGFF,TGCAGCGTTGTGGACGGCAGGGTAGGGTTCTTC
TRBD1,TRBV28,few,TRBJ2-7,CASRVAGTGNEQYF,TGTGCCAGCAGAGTAGCTGGGACAGGGAACGAGCAGTACTTC
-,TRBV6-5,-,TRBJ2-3,CASGRLLTQYF,TGTGCCAGCGGTAGACTTCTTACGCAGTATTTT
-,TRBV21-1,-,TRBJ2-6,CASSQTPDRGLGANVLTF,TGTGCCAGCAGTCAAACACCGGACAGGGGGCTCGGGGCCAACGTCCTGACTTTC
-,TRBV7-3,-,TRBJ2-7,CASSPVPGSPYEQYF,TGTGCCAGCAGCCCAGTCCCGGGTAGCCCCTACGAGCAGTACTTC
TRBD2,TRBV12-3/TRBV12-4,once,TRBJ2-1,CASSRTSHEQFF,TGTGCCAGCAGCCGGACTAGCCATGAGCAGTTCTTC
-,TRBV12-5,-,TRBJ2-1,CASGLGQGGNNEQFF,TGTGCTAGTGGTTTGGGGCAGGGCGGCAACAATGAGCAGTTCTTC
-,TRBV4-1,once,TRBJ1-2,CASKAVGGNYGYTF,TGCGCCAGCAAAGCGGTGGGGGGTAACTATGGCTACACCTTC
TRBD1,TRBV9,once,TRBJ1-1,CASSEQGDGTEAFF,TGTGCCAGCAGCGAACAGGGGGATGGAACTGAAGCTTTCTTT
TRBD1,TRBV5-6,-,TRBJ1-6,CASSFGTASYNSPLHF,TGTGCCAGCAGCTTTGGGACAGCAAGCTATAATTCACCCCTCCACTTT